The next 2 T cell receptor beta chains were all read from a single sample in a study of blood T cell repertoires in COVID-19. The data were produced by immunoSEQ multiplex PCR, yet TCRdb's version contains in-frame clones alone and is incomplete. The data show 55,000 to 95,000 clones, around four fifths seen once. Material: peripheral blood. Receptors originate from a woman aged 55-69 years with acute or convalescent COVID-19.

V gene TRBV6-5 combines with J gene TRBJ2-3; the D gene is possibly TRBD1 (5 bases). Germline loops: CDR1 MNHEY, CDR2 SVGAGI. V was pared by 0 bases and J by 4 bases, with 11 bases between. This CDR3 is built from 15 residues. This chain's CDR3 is CASSYSPRGADTQYF. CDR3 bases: TGTGCCAGCAGTTACTCGCCAAGGGGTGCAGATACGCAGTATTTT.

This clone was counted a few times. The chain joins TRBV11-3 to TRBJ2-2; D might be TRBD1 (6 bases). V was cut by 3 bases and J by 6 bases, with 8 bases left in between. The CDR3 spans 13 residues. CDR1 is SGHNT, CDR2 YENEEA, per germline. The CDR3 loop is CASSFEGAGELFF. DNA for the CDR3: TGTGCCAGCAGCTTCGAGGGGGCCGGGGAGCTGTTTTTT.